This T cell receptor (beta chain) originates from a study of T cells after posttransplantation cyclophosphamide. Study results and limitations: Later blood repertoires were often dominated by clones from the donor CD8+ memory compartment.

Treatment was busulfan-fludarabine conditioning, a marrow graft, and cyclophosphamide on days +3 and +4. Data came from immunoSEQ multiplex PCR; TCRdb stores just in-frame clones and leaves some out. The sample contains several thousand clones, none of them singletons. In its sample, this clone was seen many times. The antigen is not known. V was clipped by 4 bases and J by 2 bases, with 7 bases between them. The length of the CDR3 is 12 residues. Germline values: CDR1 SGHDT, CDR2 YYEEEE. The sample in question was PBMCs, obtained after allogeneic stem cell transplant with posttransplant cyclophosphamide. The chain links TRBV5-6 to TRBJ2-7; no definite D call. The receptor was derived from a female patient between 50 and 60 years old who received an allogeneic stem cell transplant from an unrelated donor, was CMV-positive, and had acute GVHD only. The T cells may come from the graft donor. CDR3 DNA: TGTGCCAGCAGCCCCGGAGCCTACGAGCAGTACTTC. The encoded protein is CASSPGAYEQYF.